The clone carrying this T cell receptor (beta chain) was detected many times. Its specificity is not known. This sample was included in a study of glioma-infiltrating T cells. The overall study: Presurgical dexamethasone in glioma patients lasted six or fewer days. About 1 million peripheral T cells were targeted at about 4- to 11-fold coverage.

This CDR3 is 15 amino acids long. V shed 4 bases and J shed 5 bases, with 17 bases lying between them. The germline CDR1 and CDR2 sequences are KGHSH and LQKENI. Findings of the study overall: Signature shared blood CDR3 motifs were enriched in low-divergence and depleted in high-divergence patients.

The iRepertoire nested amplicon-rescue multiplex PCR amplified TCR alpha and beta CDR3s from RNA. For one-step reverse transcription and amplification, 100-400 ng of tissue mRNA or PBMC total RNA was used. One entry per CDR3 protein results from TCRdb running MiXCR on the multiplex PCR reads. The data show roughly 350,000 distinct CDR3 sequences, roughly two fifths seen once. This chain uses TRBV18 with TRBJ2-5; D may be TRBD1 (7 bases). This sequence was found in a human donor with low-grade glioma or glioblastoma, undergoing nonglioma brain surgery, or in good health (not recorded which). The sequencing input was glioma tissue, nonneoplastic brain tissue, or PBMCs (not recorded which). The CDR3 region is CASSLGGGQMETQYF. CDR3 coding DNA: TGTGCCAGCTCACTTGGAGGGGGACAGATGGAGACCCAGTACTTC. The complete variable domain, with remaining parts taken from reference TRBV18 and TRBJ2-5, reads NAGVMQNPRHLVRRRGQEARLRCSPMKGHSHVYWYRQLPEEGLKFMVYLQKENIIDESGMPKERFSAEFPKEGPSILRIQQVVRGDSAAYFCASSLGGGQMETQYFGPGTRLLVL.